The sequence of this TCR beta chain was determined in a study of Graves' ophthalmopathy and Graves' hyperthyroidism. This clonotype occurred a few times. The hyperthyroidism patients had a new diagnosis of under 2 months' duration and were aged 18 to 65. Fresh peripheral blood, about 10 ml, was the PBMC source. Germline CDR1 DFQATT, CDR2 SNEGSKA (reference sequence). V was clipped by 0 bases and J by 6 bases, with 9 bases between them. This CDR3 has 14 amino acids. Amplification from RNA transcripts yielded the TCR beta CDR3 regions. HTBI-primed first-round RT-PCR preceded second-round multiplex PCR. TCRdb redid the calling of the multiplex PCR reads with MiXCR, one entry per CDR3 protein. The sample carries about 620,000 distinct CDR3 sequences, approximately 21% recorded once.

This TCR derives from a woman aged 18-29 years with stable Graves' hyperthyroidism. Some clones in this sample may be carry-over from other donors' samples. The source material was peripheral blood. The rearrangement uses TRBV20-1 and TRBJ1-6, with TRBD1 as a possible D gene (5 bases). CDR3 in amino acids: CSARDQGGNSPLHF. The CDR3 bases are TGCAGTGCTAGAGATCAGGGTGGTAATTCACCCCTCCACTTT.